These 14 T cell receptor beta chains share one sample of origin, sequenced in a study of T cell repertoires in cytomegalovirus infection. Their antigen targets remain unknown. One entry per CDR3 protein results from TCRdb running MiXCR on the reads. The sample shows some 940,000 distinct CDR3 sequences, roughly a third of them seen only once. The sequences come from cultured CD8+ T cells from PBMCs, collected from culture after CMV antigen stimulation. Source of these receptors: a human donor in good health (CMV status not recorded). Some clones in this sample may be carry-over from other donors' samples.

This clonotype was picked up many times. The V gene is TRBV7-2, the J gene TRBJ2-4; 8 positions match TRBD1. After removal of 7 bases from V and 1 base from J, the junction contained 15 bases not matched to a gene. Germline CDR1 reads SGHTA; CDR2 reads FQGNSA. The CDR3 loop spans 18 amino acids. CDR3 sequence: CASTSPAGGRGAKNIQYF. Here the CDR3 DNA reads TGTGCCAGCACCTCTCCGGCAGGGGGCCGCGGGGCCAAAAACATTCAGTACTTC.

This clonotype was picked up many times. The chain carries TRBV12-3 or TRBV12-4 and TRBJ1-2; no reliable D call. CDR3 length equals 13 residues. V gave up 5 bases and J gave up 3 bases, with 10 bases separating them. Written as DNA, the CDR3 is TGTGCCAGCAGTCCGTCGGGGTACTATGGCTACACCTTC. Translated: CASSPSGYYGYTF.

J is TRBJ2-7 and V is TRBV27, with D possibly matching TRBD1 (6 bases). CDR3 length equals 11 residues. Germline values: CDR1 MNHEY, CDR2 SMNVEV (reference sequence). The ends were cut back, 10 bases at V and 3 bases at J, with 10 bases in the middle. CDR3 loop: CATEQGYEQYF. In DNA, the CDR3 is TGTGCCACCGAACAGGGCTACGAGCAGTACTTC.

The J gene is TRBJ2-1, the V gene TRBV5-1, with 7 bases identical to TRBD1. CDR1 SGHRS and CDR2 YFSETQ come from the germline V gene. The CDR3 runs to 15 residues. J gave up 5 bases and V 4 bases, and 9 bases lay outside the gene matches. Here the CDR3 DNA reads TGCGCCAGCAGCACCTCAGTGACAGGGAACAATGAGCAGTTCTTC. Translated, it gives CASSTSVTGNNEQFF.

To note about this clonotype: This clone may be a read error of a much larger clone one base away. The chain joins TRBV7-6 to TRBJ2-3, with D possibly matching TRBD1 (6 bases). Germline CDR1 reads SGHVS; CDR2 reads FNYEAQ. The CDR3 is made up of 13 amino acids. CDR3 nucleotides: TGTGCCAGCGGTAGGGGGAGCATAGATACGCAGTATTTT. It codes for CASGRGSIDTQYF.

This rearrangement joins TRBV7-9 to TRBJ2-1, with D possibly matching TRBD1 (6 bases). The germline V gene encodes CDR1 SEHNR and CDR2 FQNEAQ (reference sequence). The V end lost 4 bases, the J end lost 5 bases, and 9 bases lay between the germline ends. This CDR3 is 13 amino acids long. CDR3 loop: CASSWDIDNEQFF. CDR3 DNA sequence: TGTGCCAGCAGCTGGGACATTGACAATGAGCAGTTCTTC.

The gene calls are TRBV6-8 and TRBJ1-3; D is unclear. This CDR3 has 14 amino acids. Trimming cost V 6 bases and J 0 bases, with 9 bases left between them. Germline-derived CDR1 and CDR2 are MNHGY and SAAAGT. The CDR3 loop reads CASSTATSGNTIYF. As DNA, the CDR3 is TGTGCCAGCAGCACAGCCACCTCTGGAAACACCATATATTTT.

This clonotype was counted only a few times. The chain employs TRBV7-9 and TRBJ2-6, with D unclear. The V end was cut by 1 base, the J end by 1 base, with 14 bases between. Germline CDR1 reads SEHNR; CDR2 reads FQNEAQ (reference sequence). This CDR3 is 18 amino acids long. In DNA form, the CDR3 reads TGTGCCAGCAGCTTAGTGGCGGTATACAAATCTGGGGCCAACGTCCTGACTTTC. Amino acid sequence: CASSLVAVYKSGANVLTF. The full variable domain, in which reference TRBV7-9 and TRBJ2-6 provide the parts outside the CDR3, is DTGVSQNPRHKITKRGQNVTFRCDPISEHNRLYWYRQTLGQGPEFLTYFQNEAQLEKSRLLSDRFSAERPKGSFSTLEIQRTEQGDSAMYLCASSLVAVYKSGANVLTFGAGSRLTVL.

The chain recombines TRBV2 with TRBJ2-3; no firm D call. CDR1 and CDR2 (germline): SNHLY, FYNNEI. Trimming removed 1 base from V and 6 bases from J, with 14 bases in between. The CDR3 has 15 residues. The CDR3 DNA follows: TGTGCCAGCAGTGAAGAGGCCTCACTAAGGGATACGCAGTATTTT. This encodes CASSEEASLRDTQYF.

This clonotype has at least ten counts. The chain links TRBV7-8 to TRBJ1-5; D not resolved. Germline V gene data show CDR1 as SGHVS and CDR2 as FQNEAQ. V shed 2 bases and J shed 0 bases, with 8 bases lying between them. The CDR3 spans 15 residues. The CDR3 DNA reads as TGTGCCAGCAGCTTAAGGGTTTATAGCAATCAGCCCCAGCATTTT. Its translation: CASSLRVYSNQPQHF.

This chain joins TRBV6-1 and TRBJ1-1; 8 bases map to TRBD1. The length of the CDR3 is 13 residues. Losses at the gene ends were 8 bases for V and 1 base for J; bases not matched to a gene: 3. Per germline, CDR1 MNHNS and CDR2 SASEGT. The CDR3 DNA reads TGTGCCAGCTGGGACAGGCAGAACACTGAAGCTTTCTTT. This gives the protein CASWDRQNTEAFF.

The CDR3 protein is CASSPPPGPKETQYF. CDR3 DNA sequence: TGTGCCAGCAGTCCCCCCCCGGGGCCGAAAGAGACCCAGTACTTC. The chain combines TRBV28 with TRBJ2-5, with D perhaps TRBD1 or TRBD2 (5 bases each). The CDR3 runs to 15 residues. In germline, CDR1 is MDHEN, CDR2 SYDVKM. Trimming cost V 5 bases and J 3 bases, with 16 bases left between them.

The chain combines TRBV28 with TRBJ2-2, with TRBD2 matching 15 bases. J gave up 1 base and V 6 bases, and 9 bases lay outside the gene matches. CDR3 length: 19 amino acids. Germline values: CDR1 MDHEN, CDR2 SYDVKM. In DNA form, the CDR3 reads TGTGCCAGCAGCCGACTCGGGACTAGCGGGGGGCTGAACACCGGGGAGCTGTTTTTT. It yields the protein CASSRLGTSGGLNTGELFF.

There are many counts of this clonotype. The chain has TRBV20-1 and TRBJ1-5; D remains unclear. Germline V lookup: CDR1 DFQATT, CDR2 SNEGSKA (reference sequence). The CDR3 consists of 12 residues. Trimming pared 1 base from V and 5 bases from J, leaving 6 bases between. CDR3 loop: CSARVGDQPQHF. The CDR3 DNA sequence: TGCAGTGCTAGAGTTGGAGATCAGCCCCAGCATTTT.